Listed here are 3 T cell receptor beta chains from one sample, sequenced in a study of shared clonotypes between healthy human individuals (TCRdb year 2020). To prepare the library, the immunoSEQ multiplex PCR assay was applied. TCRdb mirrors the immuneACCESS table, restricted to in-frame sequences. Some clones are absent from its copies; in checked studies, under half trace to an unresolved V gene, and the reason for the others is unknown. The sample table shows around 1.9 million clones, and about 93% are seen once. The top ten hold around 1.7% of the sample. CD8 naive samples were CD45RO-negative cells positively selected for CCR7, giving a CD45RA+CCR7+ population that excluded TemRA cells. Sequences were obtained from naive CD8+ T cells from PBMCs. The sample's cell subset or site label, in plain terms: CD45RA+CCR7+. The receptors were gathered from a man younger than 30 in good health. Some clones in this sample may be carry-over from other donors' samples.

This chain uses TRBV7-2 with TRBJ2-3, with D possibly matching TRBD2 (5 bases). Per germline, CDR1 SGHTA and CDR2 FQGNSA. The CDR3 length is 14 residues. Trimming cost V 5 bases and J 2 bases, with 11 bases left between them. The CDR3 spells CASSRPRDTDTQYF. The CDR3 DNA reads TGTGCCAGCAGCCGCCCGAGGGACACAGATACGCAGTATTTT.

This chain links TRBV11-2 with TRBJ2-3, with D perhaps TRBD2 (6 bases). Per the germline V gene, CDR1 is SGHAT and CDR2 is FQNNGV. There are 16 residues in the CDR3. With 0 bases removed from V and 6 bases from J, the gap between germline ends came to 16 bases. The CDR3 nucleotides read TGTGCCAGCAGCTTAGAATTAACTAGCAACGGGGATACGCAGTATTTT. This encodes CASSLELTSNGDTQYF.

The V gene is TRBV4-2, the J gene TRBJ1-1; 7 bases align to TRBD1. Looked up from germline, CDR1 is LGHNA and CDR2 is YNFKEQ. J was trimmed by 7 bases and V by 4 bases; bases with no gene match: 6. The CDR3 has 13 residues. In DNA, the CDR3 is TGTGCCAGCAGCCCCAGCCAGGGGGATGAAGCTTTCTTT. Encoded protein: CASSPSQGDEAFF.